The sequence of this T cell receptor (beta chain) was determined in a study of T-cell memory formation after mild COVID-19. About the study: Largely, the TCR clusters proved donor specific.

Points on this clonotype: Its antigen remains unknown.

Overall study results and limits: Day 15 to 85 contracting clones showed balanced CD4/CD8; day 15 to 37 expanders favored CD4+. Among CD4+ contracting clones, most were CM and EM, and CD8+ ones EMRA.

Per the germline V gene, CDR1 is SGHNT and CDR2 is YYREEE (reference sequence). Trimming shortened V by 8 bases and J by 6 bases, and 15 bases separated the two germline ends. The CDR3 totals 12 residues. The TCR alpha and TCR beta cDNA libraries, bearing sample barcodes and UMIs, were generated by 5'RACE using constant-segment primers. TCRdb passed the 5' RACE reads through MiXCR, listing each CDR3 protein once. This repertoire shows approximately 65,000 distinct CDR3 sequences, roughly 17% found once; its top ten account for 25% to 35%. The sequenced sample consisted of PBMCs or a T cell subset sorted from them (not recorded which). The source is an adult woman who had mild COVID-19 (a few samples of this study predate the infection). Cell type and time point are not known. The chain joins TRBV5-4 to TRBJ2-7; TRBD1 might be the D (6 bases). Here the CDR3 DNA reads TGTGCCAGTGGGACATCCCTCTCCGAGCAGTACTTC. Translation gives CASGTSLSEQYF.